The T cell receptor beta chain under discussion was sequenced for a study of T cell responses to AZD1222 COVID-19 vaccine. The table came from immunoSEQ multiplex PCR; TCRdb's copy has only in-frame clones and leaves some out. The sample lists about 110,000 clones, about nine tenths occurring once. The CDR3 is made up of 14 amino acids. CDR1 and CDR2 (germline): MGHRA, YSYEKL. Trimming stripped 1 base from V and 4 bases from J, with 11 bases between. This sample comprised peripheral blood, obtained on day 0 of AZD1222 vaccination. The chain has TRBV4-1 and TRBJ2-7, with D tentatively TRBD2 (6 bases). The receptor was derived from an adult in good health. CDR3 nucleotide sequence: TGCGCCAGCAGCCAAGTGGCGGGGAAATACGAGCAGTACTTC. Translated, it gives CASSQVAGKYEQYF.